The T cell receptor (beta chain) under discussion was sequenced for a study of naive and memory T cell subsets. Both TRBC1 and TRBC2 were covered by a beta constant-region primer of two equimolar oligonucleotides. The ligated cDNA underwent four PCR rounds using SP2 and nested alpha and beta constant-region primers. An oligonucleotide with the SP2 primer and a 12-nucleotide UMI was ligated to the cDNA 3' end. TCRdb used MiXCR to reprocess the UMI-ligation and nested PCR reads, holding one entry per CDR3 protein. Of 95,000 to 150,000 distinct CDR3 sequences detected, about 36% appear once; the ten largest clones hold approximately 0.9%. The study's findings and limits: Naive and memory repertoire findings lacked a ground truth for validation. Activation and differentiation may alter RNA-based TCR counts. Diversity fell and Gini index rose from naive through CM, EM, EMRA.

Regarding this clonotype: The antigen is not known.

The sequence was collected from a human donor in good health. The specimen sequenced was central memory CD4+ T cells from blood.

The CDR3 sequence: CASSLVGTSGSSNNEQFF. In DNA form, the CDR3 reads TGTGCCAGCAGCTTAGTAGGGACTAGCGGGAGCTCGAACAATGAGCAGTTCTTC. V is TRBV7-6 and J is TRBJ2-1; 14 bases map to TRBD2. Trimming at V came to 1 base and at J to 5 bases, leaving 7 bases not matched to a gene. The CDR3 is 18 residues long. The V gene's germline CDR1 is SGHVS and CDR2 FNYEAQ. The variable domain in full, with the rest retrieved from reference TRBV7-6 and TRBJ2-1, is GAGVSQSPRYKVTKRGQDVALRCDPISGHVSLYWYRQALGQGPEFLTYFNYEAQQDKSGLPNDRFSAERPEGSISTLTIQRTEQRDSAMYRCASSLVGTSGSSNNEQFFGPGTRLTVL.